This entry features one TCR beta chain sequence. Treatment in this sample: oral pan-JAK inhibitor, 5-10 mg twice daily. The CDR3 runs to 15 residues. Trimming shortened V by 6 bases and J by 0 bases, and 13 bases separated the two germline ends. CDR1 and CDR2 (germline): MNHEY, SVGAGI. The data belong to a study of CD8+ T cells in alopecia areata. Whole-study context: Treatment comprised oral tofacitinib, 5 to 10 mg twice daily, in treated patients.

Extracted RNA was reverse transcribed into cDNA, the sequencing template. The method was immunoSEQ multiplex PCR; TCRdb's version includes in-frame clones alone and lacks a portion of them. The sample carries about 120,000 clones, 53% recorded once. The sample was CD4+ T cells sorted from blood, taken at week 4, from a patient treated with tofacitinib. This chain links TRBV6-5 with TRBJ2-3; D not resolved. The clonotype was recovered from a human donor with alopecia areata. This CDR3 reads CASRSSPASTDTQYF. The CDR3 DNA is TGTGCCAGCAGGTCCAGCCCCGCTAGCACAGATACGCAGTATTTT.